This T cell receptor beta chain derives from a study of CD8+CD57+ T cells in acquired aplastic anemia. Findings and caveats of the study: Patients and controls were found to share twenty-nine CD8+ CDR3 sequences.

TCR beta VDJ combinations and CDR3 sequences were profiled from genomic DNA. TCRdb called the reads again in MiXCR, with one record for every CDR3 protein. The sample consists of 400,000 to 450,000 distinct CDR3 sequences, 65% to 80% of them appearing once. To note about this clonotype: What it binds is unknown. The missing conserved phenylalanine or tryptophan at the end of this CDR3 makes a read error likely. No DNA is shown, since the ends of the CDR3 on it are uncertain; the CDR3 is the one TCRdb lists.

CDR1 and CDR2 from the germline V gene are SSHAT and FNYEAQ (reference sequence). With termini counted, the CDR3 has 13 amino acids. What was sequenced was sorted CD4+, CD8+, or CD8+CD57+ T cells (not recorded which) from PBMCs. The TCR originated in a human donor in good health, serving as a control. The V and J genes are TRBV7-7 and TRBJ1-4. The CDR3 region is CASSFDVGEKLSQ.